The rows below give T cell receptor beta chains drawn from one sample of a study of Graves' ophthalmopathy and Graves' hyperthyroidism. Each CDR3 protein is one row after TCRdb ran MiXCR on the multiplex PCR reads. The table lists 600,000 to 650,000 distinct CDR3 sequences, 22% of them singletons. Material for sequencing was peripheral blood. These receptors were obtained from a woman aged 18 to 35 with stable Graves' hyperthyroidism. Some clones in this sample may be carry-over from other donors' samples. Both conserved end residues are trimmed from each CDR3. Each record gives: V gene, J gene, CDR3 protein.

v_call: TRBV12-3/TRBV12-4
j_call: TRBJ1-6
cdr3_aa: ASSLALSSGNSPLH

v_call: TRBV18
j_call: TRBJ1-2
cdr3_aa: ASSPTWAVDYGYT

v_call: TRBV18
j_call: TRBJ1-1
cdr3_aa: ASSRDSKAEAF

v_call: TRBV11-1
j_call: TRBJ2-6
cdr3_aa: ASSLPPLQDRSGANVLT

v_call: TRBV28
j_call: TRBJ1-2
cdr3_aa: ASSRVLEVWGYT

v_call: TRBV13
j_call: TRBJ2-4
cdr3_aa: ASSDPRDRFKNIQY

v_call: TRBV29-1
j_call: TRBJ1-2
cdr3_aa: SVYQGAGYT

v_call: TRBV12-3/TRBV12-4
j_call: TRBJ2-5
cdr3_aa: ASRPNRGQETQY

v_call: TRBV19
j_call: TRBJ2-2
cdr3_aa: ASSPPSGAVTGELF

v_call: TRBV14
j_call: TRBJ2-7
cdr3_aa: ASSQGGHPYEQY

v_call: TRBV5-1
j_call: TRBJ1-2
cdr3_aa: ASSPFTMVVDGYT

v_call: TRBV28
j_call: TRBJ1-6
cdr3_aa: ASSANPGPYNSPLH

v_call: TRBV7-3
j_call: TRBJ2-7
cdr3_aa: ASSLIAGAYEQY

v_call: TRBV20-1
j_call: TRBJ2-5
cdr3_aa: SARDLGVEETQY

v_call: TRBV19
j_call: TRBJ1-5
cdr3_aa: ASSMAGNSNQPQH

v_call: TRBV19
j_call: TRBJ2-7
cdr3_aa: ASSFGGGPSSYEQY

v_call: TRBV29-1
j_call: TRBJ1-1
cdr3_aa: SSYTPGNTEAF

v_call: TRBV6-1
j_call: TRBJ1-1
cdr3_aa: ASSEMNTEAF

v_call: TRBV7-2
j_call: TRBJ1-2
cdr3_aa: ASSQQGASEYT

v_call: TRBV4-1
j_call: TRBJ1-2
cdr3_aa: ASSQPRAGDGYT

v_call: TRBV6-1
j_call: TRBJ1-2
cdr3_aa: ASSEWGRGYT

v_call: TRBV28
j_call: TRBJ1-1
cdr3_aa: APGNGNTEAF

v_call: TRBV12-3/TRBV12-4
j_call: TRBJ1-6
cdr3_aa: ASSLARSNSPLH

v_call: TRBV4-1
j_call: TRBJ2-7
cdr3_aa: ASGQLLTRDRGASEQY

v_call: TRBV6-2/TRBV6-3
j_call: TRBJ1-5
cdr3_aa: ASSSTLDRAGQPRH

v_call: TRBV6-1
j_call: TRBJ1-1
cdr3_aa: ASSEGQARNTEAF

v_call: TRBV5-1
j_call: TRBJ2-7
cdr3_aa: ASSWGGDRSYKQY

v_call: TRBV20-1
j_call: TRBJ2-4
cdr3_aa: SADRELAKNIQY

v_call: TRBV7-8
j_call: TRBJ1-1
cdr3_aa: ASSADSPEAF

v_call: TRBV11-2
j_call: TRBJ1-1
cdr3_aa: ASSLEAGTTEAF

v_call: TRBV28
j_call: TRBJ2-7
cdr3_aa: ASSLLTSGATYEQY

v_call: TRBV2
j_call: TRBJ1-6
cdr3_aa: ASRRTGFSPLH

v_call: TRBV19
j_call: TRBJ1-1
cdr3_aa: ASSITGGTEAF

v_call: TRBV7-9
j_call: TRBJ1-2
cdr3_aa: ASSPQTGEVYGYT

v_call: TRBV7-7
j_call: TRBJ2-2
cdr3_aa: ASSFGGAGYTGELF

v_call: TRBV24-1
j_call: TRBJ2-5
cdr3_aa: ATSDPRTSGGYQETQY

v_call: TRBV29-1
j_call: TRBJ2-5
cdr3_aa: SAEGGRGIQETQY

v_call: TRBV19
j_call: TRBJ2-7
cdr3_aa: ASWDRAGFEQY

v_call: TRBV29-1
j_call: TRBJ1-2
cdr3_aa: SGRGSYGYT

v_call: TRBV24-1
j_call: TRBJ1-5
cdr3_aa: ATSATSNQPQH

v_call: TRBV7-2
j_call: TRBJ2-7
cdr3_aa: ASSLDAGPNEQY

v_call: TRBV7-9
j_call: TRBJ1-3
cdr3_aa: ASSARGPGNTIY

v_call: TRBV20-1
j_call: TRBJ2-7
cdr3_aa: SGTSGYEQY

v_call: TRBV10-1
j_call: TRBJ1-1
cdr3_aa: ASSESMGYQAF

v_call: TRBV6-2/TRBV6-3
j_call: TRBJ1-1
cdr3_aa: ASSDRRGGEAF

v_call: TRBV20-1
j_call: TRBJ1-2
cdr3_aa: SADRETNYGYT

v_call: TRBV6-5
j_call: TRBJ1-1
cdr3_aa: ASSYMAGVDTEAF